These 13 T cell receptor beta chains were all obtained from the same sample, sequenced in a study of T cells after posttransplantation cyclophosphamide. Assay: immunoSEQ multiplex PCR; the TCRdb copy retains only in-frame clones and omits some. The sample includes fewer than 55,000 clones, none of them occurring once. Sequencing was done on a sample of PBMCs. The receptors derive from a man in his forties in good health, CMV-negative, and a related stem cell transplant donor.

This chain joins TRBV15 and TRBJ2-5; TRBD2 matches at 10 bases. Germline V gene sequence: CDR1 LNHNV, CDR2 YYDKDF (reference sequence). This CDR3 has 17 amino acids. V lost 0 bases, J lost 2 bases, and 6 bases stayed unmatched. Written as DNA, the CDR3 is TGTGCCACCAGCAGAGATATGGCTAGCGGGGGACAAGAGACCCAGTACTTC. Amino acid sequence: CATSRDMASGGQETQYF.

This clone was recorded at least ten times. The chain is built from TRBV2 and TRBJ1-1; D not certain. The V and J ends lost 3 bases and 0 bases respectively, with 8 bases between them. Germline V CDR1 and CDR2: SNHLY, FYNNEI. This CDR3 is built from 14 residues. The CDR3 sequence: CASSEEWVNTEAFF. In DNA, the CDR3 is TGTGCCAGCAGTGAGGAGTGGGTGAACACTGAAGCTTTCTTT.

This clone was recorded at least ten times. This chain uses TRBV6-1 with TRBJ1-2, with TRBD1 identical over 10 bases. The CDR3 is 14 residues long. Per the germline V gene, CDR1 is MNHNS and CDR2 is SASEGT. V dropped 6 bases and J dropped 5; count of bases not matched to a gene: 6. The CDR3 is CASREDRGNYGYTF. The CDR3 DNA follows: TGTGCCAGCAGGGAGGACAGGGGGAATTATGGCTACACCTTC.

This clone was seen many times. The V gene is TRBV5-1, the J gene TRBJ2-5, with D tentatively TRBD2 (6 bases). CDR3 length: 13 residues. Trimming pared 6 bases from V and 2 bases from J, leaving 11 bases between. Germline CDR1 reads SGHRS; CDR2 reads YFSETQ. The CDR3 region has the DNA TGCGCCAGCATCCCGGAGGGGCAAGAGACCCAGTACTTC. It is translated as CASIPEGQETQYF.

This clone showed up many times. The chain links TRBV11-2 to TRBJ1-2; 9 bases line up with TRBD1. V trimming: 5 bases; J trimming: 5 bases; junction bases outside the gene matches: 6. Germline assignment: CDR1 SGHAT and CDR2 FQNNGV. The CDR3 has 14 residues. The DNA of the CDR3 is TGTGCCAGCAGCCCCCGGGACAGGGCTTATGGCTACACCTTC. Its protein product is CASSPRDRAYGYTF. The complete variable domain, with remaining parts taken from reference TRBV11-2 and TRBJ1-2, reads EAGVAQSPRYKIIEKRQSVAFWCNPISGHATLYWYQQILGQGPKLLIQFQNNGVVDDSQLPKDRFSAERLKGVDSTLKIQPAKLEDSAVYLCASSPRDRAYGYTFGSGTRLTVV.

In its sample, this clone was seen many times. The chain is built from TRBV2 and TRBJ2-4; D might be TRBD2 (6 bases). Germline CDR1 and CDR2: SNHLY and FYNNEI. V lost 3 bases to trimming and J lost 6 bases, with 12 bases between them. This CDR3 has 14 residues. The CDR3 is CASSESGTGNIQYF. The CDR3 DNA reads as TGTGCCAGCAGTGAGTCAGGGACTGGAAACATTCAGTACTTC.

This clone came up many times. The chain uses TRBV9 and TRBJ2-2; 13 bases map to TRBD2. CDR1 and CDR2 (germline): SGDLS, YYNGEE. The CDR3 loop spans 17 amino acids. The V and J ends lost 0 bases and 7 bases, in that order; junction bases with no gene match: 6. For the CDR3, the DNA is TGTGCCAGCAGCGTAGGACTAGCGGGAGGAATCGGCGGGGAGCTGTTTTTT. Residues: CASSVGLAGGIGGELFF.

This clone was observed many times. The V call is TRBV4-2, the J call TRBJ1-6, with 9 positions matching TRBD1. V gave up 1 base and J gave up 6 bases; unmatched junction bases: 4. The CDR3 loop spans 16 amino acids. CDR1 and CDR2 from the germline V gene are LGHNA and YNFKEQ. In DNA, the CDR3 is TGTGCCAGCAGCCAAGGGGGGACAGGGAGTAATTCACCCCTCCACTTT. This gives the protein CASSQGGTGSNSPLHF.

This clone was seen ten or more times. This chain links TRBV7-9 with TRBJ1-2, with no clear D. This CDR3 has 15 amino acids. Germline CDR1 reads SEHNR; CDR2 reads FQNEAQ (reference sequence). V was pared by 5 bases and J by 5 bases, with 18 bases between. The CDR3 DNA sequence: TGTGCCAGCAGCCTTCACGTGACCGGGAGGTATGGCTACACCTTC. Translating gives CASSLHVTGRYGYTF.

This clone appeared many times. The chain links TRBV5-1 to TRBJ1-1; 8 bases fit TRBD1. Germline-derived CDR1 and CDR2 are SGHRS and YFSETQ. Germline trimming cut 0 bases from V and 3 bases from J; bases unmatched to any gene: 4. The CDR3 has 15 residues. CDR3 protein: CASSLAGQEYTEAFF. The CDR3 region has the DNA TGCGCCAGCAGCTTGGCGGGACAGGAGTACACTGAAGCTTTCTTT.

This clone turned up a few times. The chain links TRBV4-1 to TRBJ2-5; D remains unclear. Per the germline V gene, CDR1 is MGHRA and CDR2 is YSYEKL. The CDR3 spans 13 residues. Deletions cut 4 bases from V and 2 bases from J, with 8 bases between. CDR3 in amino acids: CASSPDNQETQYF. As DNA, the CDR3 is TGCGCCAGCAGCCCCGACAATCAAGAGACCCAGTACTTC.

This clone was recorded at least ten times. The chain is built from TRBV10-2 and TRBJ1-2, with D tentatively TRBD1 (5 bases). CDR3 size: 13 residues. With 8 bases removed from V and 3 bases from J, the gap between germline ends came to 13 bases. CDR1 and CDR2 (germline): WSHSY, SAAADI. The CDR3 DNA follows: TGCGCCAGCGGGGCCTTGGACCACTATGGCTACACCTTC. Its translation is CASGALDHYGYTF.

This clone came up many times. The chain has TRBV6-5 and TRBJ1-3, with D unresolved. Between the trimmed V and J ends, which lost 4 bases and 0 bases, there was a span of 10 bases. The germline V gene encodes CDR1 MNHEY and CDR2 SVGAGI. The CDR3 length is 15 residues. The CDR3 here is CASSSSGNSGNTIYF. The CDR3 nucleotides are TGTGCCAGCAGTTCGTCAGGAAACTCTGGAAACACCATATATTTT.